Presented here are 29 T cell receptor beta chains from one specimen sequenced in a study of T cell responses to AZD1222 COVID-19 vaccine. Only in-frame clones appear in the TCRdb table, and some are missing; sequencing was by immunoSEQ multiplex PCR. The data hold roughly 110,000 clones, with 80% to 90% observed a single time. The specimen was peripheral blood, collected on day 0 of AZD1222 vaccination. The receptors originated from an adult in good health.

V gene TRBV28 combines with J gene TRBJ2-7; D not certain. The germline gives CDR1 MDHEN, CDR2 SYDVKM. Trimming removed 3 bases from V and 3 bases from J, with 6 bases in between. This CDR3 contains 12 residues. The CDR3 DNA sequence: TGTGCCAGCAGTTTCGCCATCTACGAGCAGTACTTC. Protein product: CASSFAIYEQYF.

The chain carries TRBV28 and TRBJ2-4; D gene unclear. The CDR3 length is 15 residues. V was clipped by 2 bases and J by 0 bases, with 8 bases between them. Germline V gives CDR1 MDHEN, CDR2 SYDVKM. The CDR3 spells CASSLRAVAKNIQYF. Here the CDR3 DNA reads TGTGCCAGCAGTTTACGGGCGGTAGCCAAAAACATTCAGTACTTC.

V is TRBV3-1 (or the pseudogene TRBV3-2) and J is TRBJ1-4, with D maybe TRBD1 (5 bases). With 3 bases removed from V and 8 bases from J, the gap between germline ends came to 13 bases. Looked up from germline, CDR1 is LGHDT and CDR2 is YNNKEL (reference sequence). This CDR3 is built from 14 residues. The CDR3 reads CASSHQGRVEKLFF. Here the CDR3 DNA reads TGTGCCAGCAGCCATCAGGGTAGGGTCGAAAAACTGTTTTTT.

This clone was seen a handful of times. The chain is built from TRBV11-2 and TRBJ2-7; D is perhaps TRBD1 (5 bases). The CDR3 consists of 14 residues. V lost 2 bases, J lost 4 bases, and 12 bases lay in between. Germline CDR1 SGHAT, CDR2 FQNNGV. The CDR3 sequence: CASSLTQGAYEQYF. The CDR3 bases are TGTGCCAGCAGCTTAACGCAGGGTGCATACGAGCAGTACTTC.

V is TRBV7-9 and J is TRBJ1-1; D not resolved. This CDR3 region has 15 residues. Looked up from germline, CDR1 is SEHNR and CDR2 is FQNEAQ (reference sequence). The V end was cut by 1 base, the J end by 0 bases, with 9 bases between. Here the CDR3 DNA reads TGTGCCAGCAGCTTAGTTGGCAGGCTGAACACTGAAGCTTTCTTT. Translating it yields CASSLVGRLNTEAFF.

The J gene is TRBJ2-4, the V gene TRBV6-5; the D gene could be TRBD1 or TRBD2 (5 bases each). Germline loops: CDR1 MNHEY, CDR2 SVGAGI. V lost 7 bases and J 7 bases, leaving 17 bases between the germline ends. The CDR3 extends over 14 amino acids. This chain's CDR3 is CASIPEGWGNIQYF. The CDR3 DNA follows: TGTGCCAGCATTCCGGAAGGTTGGGGGAACATTCAGTACTTC.

This clone was seen once. V gene TRBV7-9 combines with J gene TRBJ2-2; D is unresolved. Germline V gene sequence: CDR1 SEHNR, CDR2 FQNEAQ (reference sequence). Trimming took off 1 base at V and 10 bases at J, with 16 bases between the two ends. The CDR3 runs 15 residues. CDR3 loop: CASSLVPNRGEELFF. The CDR3 DNA reads TGTGCCAGCAGCTTAGTTCCCAACCGCGGCGAGGAGCTGTTTTTT.

This chain links TRBV11-3 with TRBJ1-4; tentatively, D is TRBD1 (6 bases). Germline V lookup: CDR1 SGHNT, CDR2 YENEEA. Trimming left V 4 bases short and J 6 bases short, with 12 bases between. The CDR3 extends over 14 amino acids. CDR3 sequence (DNA): TGTGCCAGCAGCTCGGGGGGCTTGGATGAAAAACTGTTTTTT. Protein sequence: CASSSGGLDEKLFF.

CDR3 coding DNA: TGCGCCAGCAGCTTGATACTGGGACGGGGACAGTTCTTC. Its translation: CASSLILGRGQFF. The gene calls are TRBV5-1 and TRBJ2-1; the D call may be TRBD1 or TRBD2 (5 bases each). The germline gives CDR1 SGHRS, CDR2 YFSETQ. This CDR3 is built from 13 residues. The germline V and J ends were trimmed by 1 base and 13 bases, with 15 bases remaining between them.

This clone occurred once. The V gene is TRBV9, the J gene TRBJ2-1; 7 nucleotides agree with TRBD2. CDR1 SGDLS and CDR2 YYNGEE come from the germline V gene. CDR3 length: 15 residues. The junction had 13 bases not matched to a gene; V was cut back by 3 bases and J by 10 bases. The CDR3 reads CASSGGGLGRGEQFF. The CDR3 DNA reads as TGTGCCAGCAGCGGGGGAGGCTTGGGGAGGGGAGAGCAGTTCTTC.

The chain has TRBV19 and TRBJ1-2; D remains unclear. The germline V gene encodes CDR1 LNHDA and CDR2 SQIVND (reference sequence). The length of the CDR3 is 15 residues. The V gene lost 4 bases and the J gene lost 0 bases, with 12 bases spanning the gap. The CDR3 nucleotides are TGTGCCAGTAGTAGCGGCTACAGCCCTAACTATGGCTACACCTTC. It is translated as CASSSGYSPNYGYTF.

The chain is built from TRBV5-1 and TRBJ2-2; 8 positions agree with TRBD1. CDR3 length equals 15 residues. Germline V gene lookup returns CDR1 SGHRS and CDR2 YFSETQ. Trimming at V came to 1 base and at J to 4 bases, leaving 3 bases not matched to a gene. CDR3 loop: CASSLNRGVTGELFF. CDR3 nucleotides: TGCGCCAGCAGCTTGAACAGGGGGGTCACCGGGGAGCTGTTTTTT. The complete variable domain, with remaining parts taken from reference TRBV5-1 and TRBJ2-2, reads KAGVTQTPRYLIKTRGQQVTLSCSPISGHRSVSWYQQTPGQGLQFLFEYFSETQRNKGNFPGRFSGRQFSNSRSEMNVSTLELGDSALYLCASSLNRGVTGELFFGEGSRLTVL.

This chain connects TRBV11-3 to TRBJ2-1, with 9 bases fitting TRBD2. Unmatched junction bases numbered 9, after V lost 3 bases and J lost 3 bases. The CDR3 totals 17 residues. Germline V gene lookup returns CDR1 SGHNT and CDR2 YENEEA. CDR3 bases: TGTGCCAGCAGCTTCCAGTCCCTAGCGGGAAGCTACAATGAGCAGTTCTTC. This codes for CASSFQSLAGSYNEQFF.

The CDR3 DNA follows: TGTGCCAGCAGTGAAGCGCTTCGGGGAGTTAGCTCTGGAAACACCATATATTTT. Its translation: CASSEALRGVSSGNTIYF. The chain recombines TRBV6-1 with TRBJ1-3, with D hard to call. Trimming cost V 0 bases and J 0 bases, with 15 bases left between them. The CDR3 covers 18 residues. The germline CDR1 and CDR2 sequences are MNHNS and SASEGT.

This CDR3 is CATSARDRGELSTGELFF. For the CDR3, the DNA is TGTGCCACCAGTGCCAGAGACAGGGGAGAGCTTAGCACCGGGGAGCTGTTTTTT. The chain has TRBV24-1 and TRBJ2-2; 8 positions agree with TRBD1. V was pared by 5 bases and J by 4 bases, with 14 bases of the junction left unmatched. This CDR3 is built from 18 residues. The germline CDR1 and CDR2 sequences are KGHDR and SFDVKD.

This rearrangement joins TRBV27 to TRBJ1-4; 7 positions agree with TRBD1. The germline CDR1 and CDR2 sequences are MNHEY and SMNVEV (reference sequence). The V segment lost 6 bases and the J segment 8 bases; nucleotides outside the gene matches: 15. This CDR3 is 16 amino acids long. The CDR3 sequence: CASSRRRAGGSEKLFF. The CDR3, as DNA: TGTGCCAGCAGCCGAAGAAGGGCAGGGGGAAGCGAAAAACTGTTTTTT.

The chain links TRBV11-2 to TRBJ2-7; no reliable D call. V was cut by 0 bases and J by 4 bases, with 16 bases left in between. CDR3 size: 16 residues. Germline V gene lookup returns CDR1 SGHAT and CDR2 FQNNGV. CDR3 nucleotide sequence: TGTGCCAGCAGCTTAGATGGCAGCTACTCTGGGTACGAGCAGTACTTC. This gives the protein CASSLDGSYSGYEQYF.

The chain recombines TRBV30 with TRBJ1-1; D ambiguous. Between the trimmed V and J ends, which lost 2 bases and 8 bases, there was a span of 12 bases. Germline V gene data show CDR1 as GTSNPN and CDR2 as SVGIG (reference sequence). The CDR3 extends over 12 amino acids. The CDR3 loop reads CAWSNRGGEAFF. For the CDR3, the DNA is TGTGCCTGGAGTAACCGGGGAGGGGAAGCTTTCTTT. Together with reference TRBV30 and TRBJ1-1, the CDR3 gives the full variable domain: SQTIHQWPATLVQPVGSPLSLECTVEGTSNPNLYWYRQAAGRGLQLLFYSVGIGQISSEVPQNLSASRPQDRQFILSSKKLLLSDSGFYLCAWSNRGGEAFFGQGTRLTVV.

The gene calls are TRBV27 and TRBJ2-1; 15 nucleotides match TRBD2. V lost 6 bases, J lost 7 bases, and 7 bases stayed unmatched. The CDR3 contains 16 residues. Germline CDR1 and CDR2: MNHEY and SMNVEV (reference sequence). CDR3 amino acids: CASRGLAGGFRNEQFF. CDR3 coding DNA: TGTGCCAGCAGGGGACTAGCGGGAGGATTTAGGAATGAGCAGTTCTTC.

The chain uses TRBV29-1 and TRBJ2-6; the D gene is possibly TRBD2 (6 bases). V shed 4 bases and J shed 0 bases, with 7 bases lying between them. From germline, CDR1 is SQVTM and CDR2 ANQGSEA. The CDR3 length is 14 residues. CDR3 region: CSVVGGSGANVLTF. The DNA of the CDR3 is TGCAGCGTTGTCGGGGGCTCTGGGGCCAACGTCCTGACTTTC.

The rearrangement links TRBV6-6 to TRBJ2-7; no clear D. Germline-derived CDR1 and CDR2 are MNHNY and SVGAGI (reference sequence). Trimming took off 5 bases at V and 2 bases at J, with 7 bases between the two ends. The CDR3 is made up of 12 amino acids. The CDR3, as DNA: TGTGCCAGCAGTCCCGGCCCCTACGAGCAGTACTTC. Its protein product is CASSPGPYEQYF.

The J gene is TRBJ2-4, the V gene TRBV7-2; D possibly uses TRBD1 or TRBD2 (6 bases each). This CDR3 has 13 residues. Trimming stripped 8 bases from V and 8 bases from J, with 16 bases between. Looked up from germline, CDR1 is SGHTA and CDR2 is FQGNSA. DNA for the CDR3: TGTGCCAGCGGGGGGCGGGAAGCGTACATTCAGTACTTC. Its translation is CASGGREAYIQYF.

This chain uses TRBV11-1 with TRBJ2-7; 7 positions match TRBD2. In germline, CDR1 is SGHAT, CDR2 FQDESV (reference sequence). Germline trimming cut 2 bases from V and 3 bases from J; bases unmatched to any gene: 4. The CDR3 spans 14 residues. CDR3 amino acids: CASSLSGGSYEQYF. The CDR3 coding sequence is TGTGCCAGCAGCTTATCGGGCGGGAGCTACGAGCAGTACTTC.

V is TRBV11-2 and J is TRBJ2-3; D unclear. This CDR3 spans 15 amino acids. Trimming took 0 bases from V and 4 from J, leaving 11 bases between them. Germline values: CDR1 SGHAT, CDR2 FQNNGV. The CDR3 protein is CASSLDRLASDTQYF. The CDR3 region has the DNA TGTGCCAGCAGCTTAGATCGATTAGCATCAGATACGCAGTATTTT.

The gene calls are TRBV28 and TRBJ1-3; D uncertain. The V and J ends lost 10 bases and 0 bases respectively, with 13 bases between them. Germline CDR1 reads MDHEN; CDR2 reads SYDVKM. The CDR3 has 14 amino acids. The CDR3 loop reads CATTWTDSGNTIYF. CDR3 bases: TGTGCCACAACCTGGACGGACTCTGGAAACACCATATATTTT.

The chain uses TRBV19 and TRBJ1-1; 9 bases fit TRBD1. Trimming at V came to 6 bases and at J to 6 bases, leaving 5 bases not matched to a gene. Germline CDR1 LNHDA, CDR2 SQIVND (reference sequence). The CDR3 extends over 13 amino acids. For the CDR3, the DNA is TGTGCCAGTAGGGACAGGGGTGGGTCTGAAGCTTTCTTT. It is translated as CASRDRGGSEAFF.

The chain combines TRBV5-1 with TRBJ2-3; 10 positions match TRBD2. The V segment lost 0 bases and the J segment 1 base; nucleotides outside the gene matches: 11. Germline CDR1 SGHRS, CDR2 YFSETQ. There are 19 residues in the CDR3. DNA of the CDR3: TGCGCCAGCAGCTTGGTGGGCTCGGCGGGGACTAGCGGCACAGATACGCAGTATTTT. Translated, it gives CASSLVGSAGTSGTDTQYF.

This clone was observed a few times. The same CDR3 arises from other DNA sequences in this sample as well. This chain joins TRBV9 and TRBJ1-2; D is uncertain. Trimming stripped 0 bases from V and 7 bases from J, with 13 bases between. Germline V gene data show CDR1 as SGDLS and CDR2 as YYNGEE. This CDR3 has 14 residues. This chain's CDR3 is CASSVAVGTLGYTF. The CDR3 bases are TGTGCCAGCAGCGTAGCTGTGGGAACTCTTGGCTACACCTTC.

V gene TRBV27 combines with J gene TRBJ1-6; D possibly corresponds to TRBD1 (5 bases). CDR1 is MNHEY and CDR2 is SMNVEV in the germline V gene (reference sequence). This CDR3 contains 17 residues. V lost 4 bases and J 7 bases, leaving 20 bases between the germline ends. Written as DNA, the CDR3 is TGTGCCAGCAGTTCAAGTCCCGGGGGAGGGCGAAATTCACCCCTCCACTTT. It translates to CASSSSPGGGRNSPLHF.